This T cell receptor (beta chain) was sequenced for a study of T cell clones after liver transplantation. The study, taken as a whole, reports: Conclusions were preliminary, with small, heterogeneous patient groups.

Generated by immunoSEQ multiplex PCR, the TCRdb table keeps only in-frame clones and is missing some. The sample holds thousands of clones, approximately 39% seen once. Sequencing of dividing CFSE-low cells from the MLR defined alloreactive TCRbeta sequences. Graft donor PBMCs, splenocytes, lymph-node cells, or third-party PBMCs stimulated pre-transplant recipient cells. Trimming shortened V by 6 bases and J by 5 bases, and 16 bases separated the two germline ends. The CDR3 is 14 residues long. Germline-derived CDR1 and CDR2 are MNHEY and SVGAGI. Turning to this clone: Its specificity is unknown.

Sequences were obtained from CD4+ T cells from cultured PBMCs. The rearrangement uses TRBV6-5 and TRBJ1-1; D might be TRBD1 (5 bases). The TCR sequence derives from a human patient who received a liver transplant. A subset of T cells may come from the graft donor. CDR3 sequence reads: CASSPVWGWTEAFF. The CDR3 DNA follows: TGTGCCAGCAGCCCGGTCTGGGGGTGGACTGAAGCTTTCTTT.